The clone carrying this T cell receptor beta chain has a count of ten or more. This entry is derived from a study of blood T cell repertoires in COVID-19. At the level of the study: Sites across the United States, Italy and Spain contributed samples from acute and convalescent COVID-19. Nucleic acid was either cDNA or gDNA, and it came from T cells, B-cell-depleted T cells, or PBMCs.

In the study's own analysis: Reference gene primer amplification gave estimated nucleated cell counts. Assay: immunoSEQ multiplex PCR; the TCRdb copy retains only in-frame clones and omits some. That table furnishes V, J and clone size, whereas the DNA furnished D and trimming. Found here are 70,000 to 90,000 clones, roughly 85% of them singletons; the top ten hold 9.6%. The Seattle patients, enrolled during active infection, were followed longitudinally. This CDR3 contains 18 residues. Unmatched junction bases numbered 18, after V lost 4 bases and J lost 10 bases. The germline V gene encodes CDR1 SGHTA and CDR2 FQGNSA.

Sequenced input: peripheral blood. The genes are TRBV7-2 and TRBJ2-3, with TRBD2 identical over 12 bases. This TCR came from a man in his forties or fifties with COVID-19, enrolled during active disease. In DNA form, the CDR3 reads TGTGCCAGCAGCTCGAGACTAGCGGGAGCCCCTCCTGACGAGGCGCAGTATTTT. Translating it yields CASSSRLAGAPPDEAQYF.